This entry describes one TCR beta chain. As defined, naive CD8 cells were CD45RO-negative and positively selected for CCR7, with terminally differentiated effector memory CD45RA+ cells excluded. This record belongs to a study of shared clonotypes between healthy human individuals. The DNA input per sorted-subset replicate PCR was about 220 ng, corresponding to 25,000 to 30,000 T cell genomes. The method was immunoSEQ multiplex PCR; TCRdb's version includes in-frame clones alone and lacks a portion of them. The sample lists more than 2 million clones, over 85% occurring once. The CDR3 has 15 amino acids. Germline lookup yields CDR1 LNHDA and CDR2 SQIVND (reference sequence). With 7 bases clipped from V and 9 bases from J, the junction kept 13 bases outside the gene matches.

This clonotype was obtained from a man younger than 35 in good health. Sequencing was performed on naive CD8+ T cells sorted from blood. V and J are TRBV19 and TRBJ2-1; 9 bases are a match to TRBD1. As DNA, the CDR3 is TGTGCCAGTACCCCTATCGGGACAGGGTTTCGTGAGCAGTTCTTC. Its protein is CASTPIGTGFREQFF.